This T cell receptor beta chain stems from a study of shared clonotypes between healthy human individuals. The V gene end was trimmed by 6 bases and the J gene end by 7 bases; junction bases not matched to a gene: 9. The CDR3 consists of 15 residues. Germline V gives CDR1 MDHEN, CDR2 SYDVKM. At least ten counts were recorded for this clone. At the DNA level, this CDR3 is encoded by other sequences in the same sample as well. TCRdb's table, derived via immunoSEQ multiplex PCR, lists solely in-frame clones and lacks some. In the table there are over 850,000 clones, around three quarters of which are singletons.

Sequencing was performed on memory CD4+ T cells from PBMCs. Subset noted: CD45RA-negative fraction. V gene TRBV28 combines with J gene TRBJ2-1, with 10 nucleotides matching TRBD2. This receptor was taken from a man aged 18-30 years in good health. Some clones in this sample may be carry-over from other donors' samples. Here the CDR3 DNA reads TGTGCCAGCAGCCTTGGAGCGGGAGGGGTTAATGAGCAGTTCTTC. This encodes CASSLGAGGVNEQFF.